One sample yielded the 4 T cell receptor beta chains listed below, sequenced in a study of cytomegalovirus exposure and HLA in healthy donors. This PCR relied on a set of 60 Vbeta primers and 13 Jbeta primers. The method was immunoSEQ multiplex PCR; TCRdb's version includes in-frame clones alone and lacks a portion of them. The sample lists 100,000 to 150,000 clones, approximately 87% occurring once. Sequenced material: PBMCs. The source of these receptors is a man between 18 and 29 years old in good health and CMV-seropositive.

The chain uses TRBV6-4 and TRBJ1-2; 9 bases match TRBD1. The CDR3 length is 16 residues. Unmatched junction bases numbered 8, after V lost 2 bases and J lost 4 bases. Germline V gene data show CDR1 as MRHNA and CDR2 as SNTAGT. DNA of the CDR3: TGTGCCAGCAGTGACCCAGGGGGGACAGGGTTCTATGGCTACACCTTC. Its protein product is CASSDPGGTGFYGYTF.

This chain connects TRBV29-1 to TRBJ2-3, with 8 nucleotides matching TRBD1. The V and J ends lost 6 bases and 1 base, in that order; junction bases with no gene match: 6. The germline V gene encodes CDR1 SQVTM and CDR2 ANQGSEA. The CDR3 covers 14 residues. CDR3 loop: CSVRTGSGTDTQYF. CDR3 DNA sequence: TGCAGCGTACGGACAGGGTCGGGCACAGATACGCAGTATTTT.

The rearrangement links TRBV6-6 to TRBJ2-3; perhaps TRBD1 as D (5 bases). The germline V and J ends were trimmed by 6 bases and 6 bases, with 7 bases remaining between them. The length of the CDR3 is 11 residues. The germline gives CDR1 MNHNY, CDR2 SVGAGI (reference sequence). The CDR3 bases are TGTGCCAGCAGATCAGGGGATACGCAGTATTTT. Protein: CASRSGDTQYF.

The chain has TRBV27 and TRBJ2-2, with D perhaps matching TRBD1 (6 bases). Trimming left V 8 bases short and J 0 bases short, with 13 bases between. CDR1 is MNHEY and CDR2 is SMNVEV in the germline V gene (reference sequence). This CDR3 contains 15 residues. The CDR3 loop reads CASFTRGPNTGELFF. The CDR3 nucleotides are TGTGCCAGCTTCACCAGGGGACCGAACACCGGGGAGCTGTTTTTT.